This TCR beta chain originates from a study of cytomegalovirus exposure and HLA in healthy donors. Whole-study results and caveats: Common viral pathogens (according to a later analysis) appeared linked to several of the most significant clusters. From TCR beta sequences, most subjects' HLA-A and HLA-B alleles were reportedly predicted accurately.

Looked up from germline, CDR1 is KGHSH and CDR2 is LQKENI. The CDR3 extends over 15 amino acids. V lost 6 bases and J lost 0; bases outside the gene matches: 3. Each of the donors was a healthy bone marrow donor. The PCR had 60 Vbeta and 13 Jbeta primers. In the study's own analysis: Around 12 million of tens of millions of unique TCR beta chains were shared, per a later count. The repertoire was sequenced with immunoSEQ multiplex PCR; TCRdb's copy has only in-frame clones and lacks some. V, J and clone size reflect that table, while D and trimming were determined from the DNA. The sample lists 180,000 or so clones; more than 70% were seen once. With regard to this clone: Antigen specificity is unknown.

Material for sequencing was PBMCs. The chain is built from TRBV18 and TRBJ1-4; 8 bases are a match to TRBD1. The clonotype comes from a woman aged 45-65 years in good health and CMV-seropositive. The CDR3 is CASSRGQATNEKLFF. Here the CDR3 DNA reads TGTGCCAGCTCCCGGGGACAGGCAACTAATGAAAAACTGTTTTTT.